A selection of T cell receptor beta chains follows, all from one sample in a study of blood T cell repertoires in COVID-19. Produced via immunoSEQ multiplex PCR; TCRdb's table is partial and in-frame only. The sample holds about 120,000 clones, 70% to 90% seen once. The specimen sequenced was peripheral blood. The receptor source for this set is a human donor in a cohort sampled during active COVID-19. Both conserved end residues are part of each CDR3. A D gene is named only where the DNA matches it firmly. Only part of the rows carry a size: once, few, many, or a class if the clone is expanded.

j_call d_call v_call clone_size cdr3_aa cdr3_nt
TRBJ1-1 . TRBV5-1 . CASSYVTGVTEAFF TGCGCCAGCAGCTACGTTACAGGAGTCACTGAAGCTTTCTTT
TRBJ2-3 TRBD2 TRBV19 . CASSARERGGRNTQYF TGTGCCAGTTCGGCGAGGGAGCGGGGGGGAAGGAATACGCAGTATTTT
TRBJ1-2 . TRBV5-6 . CASSPWEGYGYTF TGTGCCAGCAGCCCCTGGGAGGGCTATGGCTACACCTTC
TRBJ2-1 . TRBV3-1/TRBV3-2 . CATTGGNNVSGSYNEQFF TGTGCCACCACTGGAGGGAACAATGTTTCGGGCTCCTACAATGAGCAGTTCTTC
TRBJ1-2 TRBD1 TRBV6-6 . CASSPSSWGTDNYGYTF TGTGCCAGCAGTCCCTCAAGCTGGGGGACAGATAACTATGGCTACACCTTC
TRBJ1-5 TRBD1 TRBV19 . CASSTRGRGFVQPQHF TGTGCCAGTAGTACTCGGGGCAGGGGGTTCGTCCAGCCCCAGCATTTT
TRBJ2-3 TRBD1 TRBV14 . CASSPLRTGTGDTQYF TGTGCCAGCAGCCCGCTCCGGACAGGGACAGGGGATACGCAGTATTTT
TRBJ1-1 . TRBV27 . CASSFSPMGAEAFF TGTGCCAGCAGTTTTTCGCCCATGGGCGCTGAAGCTTTCTTT
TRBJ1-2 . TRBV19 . CASSELQGYGYTF TGTGCCAGTAGCGAGTTACAGGGCTATGGCTACACCTTC
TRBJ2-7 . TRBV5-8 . CASSLTEQGVYEQYF TGTGCCAGCAGCTTGACAGAACAGGGTGTCTACGAGCAGTACTTC
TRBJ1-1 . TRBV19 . CASSLSGSTEAFF TGTGCCAGTAGCCTATCAGGTTCCACTGAAGCTTTCTTT
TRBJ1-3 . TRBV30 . CAWTSGNTIYF TGTGCCTGGACGAGCGGAAACACCATATATTTT
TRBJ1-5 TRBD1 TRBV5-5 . CASSLTGGDQPQHF TGTGCCAGCAGCTTGACAGGGGGCGATCAGCCCCAGCATTTT
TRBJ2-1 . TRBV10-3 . CAISESTGNNEQFF TGTGCCATCAGTGAGTCTACAGGGAACAATGAGCAGTTCTTC
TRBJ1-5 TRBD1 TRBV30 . CAWSPGQGGNQPQHF TGTGCCTGGAGTCCAGGACAGGGGGGTAATCAGCCCCAGCATTTT
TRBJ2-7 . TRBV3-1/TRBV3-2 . CAQLGARSSYEQYF TGTGCCCAACTTGGGGCGCGAAGCTCCTACGAGCAGTACTTC
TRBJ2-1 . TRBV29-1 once CSVGERMGEQFF TGCAGCGTTGGGGAGCGTATGGGTGAGCAGTTCTTC
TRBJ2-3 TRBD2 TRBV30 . CAWSGGRVIAASSTDTQYF TGTGCCTGGAGTGGAGGGAGGGTTATAGCGGCCTCTAGCACAGATACGCAGTATTTT
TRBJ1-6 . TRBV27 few CASSRSGSPLHF TGTGCCAGCAGTCGCTCGGGGTCACCCCTCCACTTT
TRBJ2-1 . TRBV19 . CASSYRTIREQFF TGTGCCAGTAGTTACCGGACTATTCGTGAGCAGTTCTTC
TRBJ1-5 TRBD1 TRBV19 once CASSIGGTGAHQPQHF TGTGCCAGTAGTATAGGAGGGACAGGGGCCCATCAGCCCCAGCATTTT
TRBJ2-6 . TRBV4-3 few CASSQAPGGGSGANVLTF TGCGCCAGCAGCCAAGCACCGGGGGGCGGATCTGGGGCCAACGTCCTGACTTTC
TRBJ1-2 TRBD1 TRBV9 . CASSPGDRGGYGYTF TGTGCCAGCAGCCCGGGGGACAGGGGTGGCTATGGCTACACCTTC
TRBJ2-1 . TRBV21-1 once CASSDPFGDRRYNEQFF TGTGCCAGCAGCGATCCCTTCGGGGACAGGAGGTACAATGAGCAGTTCTTC
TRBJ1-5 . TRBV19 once CASSIIGRQYGQPQHF TGTGCCAGTAGTATCATCGGGAGACAGTACGGTCAGCCCCAGCATTTT
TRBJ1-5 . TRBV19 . CASDVGANFNQPQHF TGTGCCAGTGATGTGGGGGCCAATTTCAATCAGCCCCAGCATTTT
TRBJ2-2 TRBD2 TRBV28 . CASSLWLAGENTGELFF TGTGCCAGCAGTTTATGGCTAGCGGGAGAGAACACCGGGGAGCTGTTTTTT
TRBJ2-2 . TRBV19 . CASRLVDTGELFF TGTGCCAGTAGACTCGTCGACACCGGGGAGCTGTTTTTT
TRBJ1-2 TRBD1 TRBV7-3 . CASSLRGDRGGGYTF TGTGCCAGCAGCTTAAGGGGAGACAGGGGTGGCGGCTACACCTTC
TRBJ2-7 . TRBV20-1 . CSARGGHEQYF TGCAGTGCTAGGGGGGGTCACGAGCAGTACTTC
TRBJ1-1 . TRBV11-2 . CASSLDRVREKAFF TGTGCCAGCAGCTTAGATCGGGTGAGGGAGAAAGCTTTCTTT
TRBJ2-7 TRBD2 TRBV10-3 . CAITQVGELAGQYEQYF TGTGCCATCACCCAGGTTGGGGAACTAGCGGGACAATACGAGCAGTACTTC
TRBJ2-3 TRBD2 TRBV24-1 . CATSVGGRNPDTQYF TGTGCCACCAGTGTAGGCGGGAGGAACCCAGATACGCAGTATTTT
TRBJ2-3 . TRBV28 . CASSFLNTQYF TGTGCCAGCAGTTTCCTTAATACGCAGTATTTT
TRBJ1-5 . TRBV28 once CASRVTREPQHF TGTGCCAGCAGAGTAACTAGGGAGCCCCAGCATTTT
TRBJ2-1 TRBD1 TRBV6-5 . CASRPGQDNEQFF TGTGCCAGCAGGCCGGGACAGGATAATGAGCAGTTCTTC
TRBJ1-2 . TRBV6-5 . CASSYSLQGSYGYTF TGTGCCAGCAGTTACTCACTACAGGGATCGTATGGCTACACCTTC
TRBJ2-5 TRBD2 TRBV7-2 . CASSLRLLRGSQETQYF TGTGCCAGCAGCTTAAGGCTCTTGCGGGGGAGCCAAGAGACCCAGTACTTC
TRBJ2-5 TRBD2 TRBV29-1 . CSVEDRLAGFRAETQYF TGCAGCGTTGAAGATCGGCTAGCGGGTTTCAGGGCAGAGACCCAGTACTTC
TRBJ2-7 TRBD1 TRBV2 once CASTPSDRAYEQYF TGTGCCAGCACCCCTTCGGACAGGGCCTACGAGCAGTACTTC
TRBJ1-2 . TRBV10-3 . CAISYRGDDGYTF TGTGCCATCAGTTATAGGGGTGATGATGGCTACACCTTC
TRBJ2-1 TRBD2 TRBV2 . CASSPLAGGPYNEQFF TGTGCCAGCAGTCCACTAGCGGGGGGCCCCTACAATGAGCAGTTCTTC
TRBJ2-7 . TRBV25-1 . CASSDVGGPSSYEQYF TGTGCCAGCAGTGATGTGGGAGGCCCTAGCTCCTACGAGCAGTACTTC
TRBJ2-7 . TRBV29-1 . CSVQGVNEQYF TGCAGCGTTCAAGGAGTTAACGAGCAGTACTTC
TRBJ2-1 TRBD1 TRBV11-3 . CASSLGQGFSNEQFF TGTGCCAGCAGCCTGGGACAGGGTTTTTCCAATGAGCAGTTCTTC
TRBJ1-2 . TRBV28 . CAIEASFAGVYGYTF TGTGCCATTGAAGCTTCTTTTGCCGGTGTCTATGGCTACACCTTC
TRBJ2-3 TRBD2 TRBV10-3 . CAISGAGVGMGPDTQYF TGTGCCATCAGCGGAGCGGGAGTGGGAATGGGCCCAGATACGCAGTATTTT